These 10 T cell receptor beta chains were all obtained from the same sample, sequenced in a study of blood T cells in healthy people across ages. With a J-beta primer mix and a sample-barcoded 5' primer, a second PCR ran about 7 to 11 cycles. Via MiXCR, TCRdb re-called the 5' RACE reads, giving one row per CDR3 protein. The sample holds about 730,000 distinct CDR3 sequences, around 46% seen once. Sequencing was carried out using blood. Receptors were obtained from a woman between 55 and 75 years old in good health.

The chain joins TRBV10-3 to TRBJ2-7; D gene uncertain. Trimming shortened V by 7 bases and J by 2 bases, and 12 bases separated the two germline ends. Germline V gene sequence: CDR1 ENHRY, CDR2 SYGVKD. This CDR3 is built from 13 residues. CDR3 in amino acids: CAINQDETYEQYF. The CDR3 nucleotides read TGTGCCATCAACCAGGACGAAACCTACGAGCAGTACTTC.

This rearrangement joins TRBV20-1 to TRBJ2-7; D might be TRBD2 (6 bases). The J call may be mistaken, given a closer DNA end match to TRBJ2-5. Per the germline V gene, CDR1 is DFQATT and CDR2 is SNEGSKA (reference sequence). The CDR3 has 13 residues. CDR3 bases: TGCAGTGCTAGATGGGACGGAGGGGAGACCCAGTACTTC. Its protein product is CSARWDGGETQYF.

The chain has TRBV20-1 and TRBJ1-3; D unresolved. Germline V gene data show CDR1 as DFQATT and CDR2 as SNEGSKA (reference sequence). V was clipped by 5 bases and J by 1 base, with 21 bases between them. CDR3 length: 17 amino acids. CDR3 in DNA: TGCAGTGCTTCCCACATTAGGGTATTGTCGTCTGGAAACACCATATATTTT. Protein product: CSASHIRVLSSGNTIYF.

This clonotype appeared a few times. CDR3 region: CASSLDGFTDTQYF. In DNA form, the CDR3 reads TGCGCCAGCAGCCTGGACGGATTCACAGATACGCAGTATTTT. The chain has TRBV4-3 and TRBJ2-3; D unresolved. With 4 bases removed from V and 2 bases from J, the gap between germline ends came to 10 bases. Germline-derived CDR1 and CDR2 are LGHNA and YSLEER. This CDR3 contains 14 residues.

This clonotype was observed a handful of times. This rearrangement joins TRBV7-2 to TRBJ1-1, with TRBD1 matching over 7 bases. Trimming cost V 5 bases and J 5 bases; bases outside gene matches: 8. CDR3 length: 14 amino acids. Germline CDR1 is SGHTA and CDR2 is FQGNSA. CDR3 nucleotides: TGTGCCAGCAGCCGAATGACAGGGATGACTGAAGCTTTCTTT. It specifies CASSRMTGMTEAFF.

The chain combines TRBV28 with TRBJ2-3; D remains ambiguous. CDR1 is MDHEN and CDR2 is SYDVKM in the germline V gene. This CDR3 has 16 residues. V dropped 6 bases and J dropped 1 base, with 17 bases sitting between them. The CDR3 region has the DNA TGTGCCAGCAGCCCCCCTCCCCGAACAGGCACAGATACGCAGTATTTT. The encoded protein is CASSPPPRTGTDTQYF.

Notes on this clonotype: Possible read error: a much larger clone is one base away. The V and J genes are TRBV7-2 and TRBJ2-7; the D is unclear. Germline CDR1 SGHTA, CDR2 FQGNSA. Trimming took 5 bases from V and 0 from J, leaving 11 bases between them. The CDR3 contains 14 residues. The CDR3 reads CASSRTKSSYEQYF. CDR3 in DNA: TGTGCCAGCAGCCGCACGAAGAGCTCCTACGAGCAGTACTTC.

CDR3 in amino acids: CASSQDAPGVSYNEQFF. CDR3 bases: TGCGCCAGCAGCCAAGATGCCCCGGGGGTCTCCTACAATGAGCAGTTCTTC. This sequence joins TRBV4-1 and TRBJ2-1; weak D call: TRBD2 (6 bases). The CDR3 extends over 17 amino acids. Trimming removed 0 bases from V and 0 bases from J, with 12 bases in between. The germline gives CDR1 MGHRA, CDR2 YSYEKL.

J is TRBJ2-1 and V is TRBV20-1, with D tentatively TRBD2 (5 bases). Trimming removed 6 bases from V and 6 bases from J, with 9 bases in between. The CDR3 is 11 residues long. From germline, CDR1 is DFQATT and CDR2 SNEGSKA (reference sequence). CDR3 bases: TGCAGTGCCCGAGGGAGCAATGAGCAGTTCTTC. Amino acid sequence: CSARGSNEQFF.

The chain recombines TRBV27 with TRBJ1-6, with D unresolved. CDR1 MNHEY and CDR2 SMNVEV come from the germline V gene (reference sequence). V lost 4 bases, J lost 8 bases, and 9 bases lay in between. This CDR3 has 13 amino acids. In DNA form, the CDR3 reads TGTGCCAGCAGTTGGTACATCGATTCACCCCTCCACTTT. Its protein product is CASSWYIDSPLHF.